This is a list of T cell receptor beta chains from one sample in a study of OX40 agonist ivuxolimab in advanced cancers. Only in-frame clones appear in the TCRdb table, and some are missing; sequencing was by immunoSEQ multiplex PCR. The sample contains about 58,000 clones, about 88% of which appear only once. The sample was CD4+ or CD8+ T cells sorted from blood, taken in a trial of the OX40 agonist ivuxolimab. The source is an adult with an advanced solid tumor such as melanoma, head and neck, liver or kidney cancer. Each CDR3 is given with its conserved first and last residue. D genes are given only for firm matches. Size tells how often a clone was seen (once, few, many) or the class of an expanded clone, and some rows leave it out.

TGTGCCAGCAGAAACAGGGAACTGGACACCGGGGAGCTGTTTTTT,CASRNRELDTGELFF,.,TRBJ2-2,TRBV6-5,.
TGTGCCAGCAGCCCGTTATCCTTAGCGGGAGGGCCGAATGAGCAGTTCTTC,CASSPLSLAGGPNEQFF,.,TRBJ2-1,TRBV28,TRBD2
TGTGCCATCAGTGAGTCACGTGGGAGCCAGCCCCAGCATTTT,CAISESRGSQPQHF,.,TRBJ1-5,TRBV10-3,.
TGTGCCAGCAGTCCGTATCTAAATCAGCCCCAGCATTTT,CASSPYLNQPQHF,.,TRBJ1-5,TRBV27,.
TGTGCCAGCAGCCAGAGGGGGCTAGCGGGACCCCAACGGGGCGGGGAGCTGTTTTTT,CASSQRGLAGPQRGGELFF,.,TRBJ2-2,TRBV4-2,TRBD2
TGTGCCAGCAGCACAAGCGGGACCCACAATGAGCAGTTCTTC,CASSTSGTHNEQFF,.,TRBJ2-1,TRBV7-7,TRBD2
TGTGCCAGCAGCCGACTAGCGGGAGCGGTCACCGGGGAGCTGTTTTTT,CASSRLAGAVTGELFF,.,TRBJ2-2,TRBV5-4,TRBD2
TGCGCCAGCAGCGTGGGACAGTCAACTAATGAAAAACTGTTTTTT,CASSVGQSTNEKLFF,.,TRBJ1-4,TRBV5-1,TRBD1
TGTGCCAGCAGCCCGAAAATCCAAGGCAATGAGCAGTTCTTC,CASSPKIQGNEQFF,.,TRBJ2-1,TRBV4-2,.
TGTGCCAGCAGCTTCCGGGACTACAACACAGATACGCAGTATTTT,CASSFRDYNTDTQYF,.,TRBJ2-3,TRBV11-1,TRBD2
TGCGCCAGCAGCCTCACAGGGACTAGCGGGAACAAAAACATTCAGTACTTC,CASSLTGTSGNKNIQYF,.,TRBJ2-4,TRBV4-1,TRBD2
TGTGCCAGCAGCAGAGGCGGCGGGAGAACCTACAATGAGCAGTTCTTC,CASSRGGGRTYNEQFF,.,TRBJ2-1,TRBV11-3,TRBD2
TGTGCCAGCAGCTTAGGACCCAACCCTGGGGCCAACGTCCTGACTTTC,CASSLGPNPGANVLTF,.,TRBJ2-6,TRBV7-9,.
TGTGCCAGCAGTTCAGGGGGCCGGAGCTATGGCTACACCTTC,CASSSGGRSYGYTF,.,TRBJ1-2,TRBV27,TRBD1
TGTGCCAGCAGCCCCCTTAGCGGGAGAAGAGCAGATACGCAGTATTTT,CASSPLSGRRADTQYF,.,TRBJ2-3,TRBV7-3,TRBD2
TGTGCCAGCAGTTTGCACAGGACTGACACTGAAGCTTTCTTT,CASSLHRTDTEAFF,.,TRBJ1-1,TRBV6-5,.
TGTGCCAGTAGTATTAGGGGGGCGGATGAGCAGTTCTTC,CASSIRGADEQFF,once,TRBJ2-1,TRBV19,.
TGTGCCAGCGGGGGTGGGCCCGGGGAGGCTACTGAAGCTTTCTTT,CASGGGPGEATEAFF,.,TRBJ1-1,TRBV25-1,.
TGCGCCAGCAGCGGAAGGACAGGAGGGGTGGACAATGAGCAGTTCTTC,CASSGRTGGVDNEQFF,.,TRBJ2-1,TRBV5-1,.
TGCGCCAGCAGCACACAGGGGGCCTCTACTTACTATGGCTACACCTTC,CASSTQGASTYYGYTF,.,TRBJ1-2,TRBV5-1,TRBD1
TGTGCCAGCAGGGCCGGGACTAGCGTCTCTGGGGAGACCCAGTACTTC,CASRAGTSVSGETQYF,.,TRBJ2-5,TRBV5-4,TRBD2
TGTGCCAGCGCCGGACTAGCGAACAATGAGCAGTTCTTC,CASAGLANNEQFF,.,TRBJ2-1,TRBV28,TRBD2
TGTGCCTGGAGTGGGGACGGGCGGGATGAGCAGTTCTTC,CAWSGDGRDEQFF,.,TRBJ2-1,TRBV30,.
TGTGCCAGCACCTATGGGGGCAACACTGAAGCTTTCTTT,CASTYGGNTEAFF,.,TRBJ1-1,TRBV7-9,.
TGCGCCAGCAGCCAAGCGGGGGAAGAGCAGTTCTTC,CASSQAGEEQFF,.,TRBJ2-1,TRBV4-1,.
TGTGCCAGCAGCTTTAATAGGGCAACTGGAAACACCATATATTTT,CASSFNRATGNTIYF,.,TRBJ1-3,TRBV11-2,.
TGTGCCAGCAGTTTATGGGCGCAGGGTGGCGAGCAGTACTTC,CASSLWAQGGEQYF,.,TRBJ2-7,TRBV27,.
TGTGCCAGCAGTTTTTCCGCTAACTATGGCTACACCTTC,CASSFSANYGYTF,few,TRBJ1-2,TRBV27,.
TGTGCCAGCAGCTTAGAACTAGCGGGAGTCACAGATACGCAGTATTTT,CASSLELAGVTDTQYF,.,TRBJ2-3,TRBV13,TRBD2
TGTGCCAGCAGCTTCGCAGGCGCAGCGTATCAGCCCCAGCATTTT,CASSFAGAAYQPQHF,.,TRBJ1-5,TRBV5-6,.
TGTGCCAGCAGCTTAGCCGATGCGGAGCAGCCCCAGCATTTT,CASSLADAEQPQHF,few,TRBJ1-5,TRBV7-9,.
TGTGCCAGTAGGGACAGGGGCCTGGGTCAGCCCCAGCATTTT,CASRDRGLGQPQHF,.,TRBJ1-5,TRBV19,TRBD1
TGTGCCAGTACCCGGGACAGGGGTAATGAGCAGTTCTTC,CASTRDRGNEQFF,.,TRBJ2-1,TRBV19,TRBD1
TGTGCCAGCAGCTTAAGGAGGGTAGGTCAGCCCCAGCATTTT,CASSLRRVGQPQHF,.,TRBJ1-5,TRBV7-3,.
TGTGCCAGCAGGGAGTACCAAGAGACCCAGTACTTC,CASREYQETQYF,few,TRBJ2-5,TRBV2,.
TGTGCCAGCAGCGTAGGGACAACGAACACCGGGGAGCTGTTTTTT,CASSVGTTNTGELFF,.,TRBJ2-2,TRBV9,.
TGTGCCAGCAGTCTCCGAGGCGGGACTAGCATCCATGTCACAGATACGCAGTATTTT,CASSLRGGTSIHVTDTQYF,.,TRBJ2-3,TRBV2,TRBD2
TGTGCCAGCAGCGTAGGTGGGACCTGGGGTAGCACCGGGGAGCTGTTTTTT,CASSVGGTWGSTGELFF,.,TRBJ2-2,TRBV9,.
TGCGCCAGCAGCTTGAGAGTCACAGATACGCAGTATTTT,CASSLRVTDTQYF,.,TRBJ2-3,TRBV5-1,.
TGTGCCAGCAGCTTGGGACAGGGGGGACCAGGCTACACCTTC,CASSLGQGGPGYTF,.,TRBJ1-2,TRBV5-5,TRBD1
TGTGCCAGCAGCCAACCCGCTAACAGGAACACTGAAGCTTTCTTT,CASSQPANRNTEAFF,.,TRBJ1-1,TRBV4-2,.
TGCGCCAGCAGCTTTAGGGGACTTTTCCAAGAGACCCAGTACTTC,CASSFRGLFQETQYF,.,TRBJ2-5,TRBV5-1,.
TGTGCCAGCAGCCCCCAAGGGATCTTTCAAGAGACCCAGTACTTC,CASSPQGIFQETQYF,.,TRBJ2-5,TRBV7-9,.
TGTGCCAGCAGTCCTATCTCGGGACCGGCTTTTACTGAAGCTTTCTTT,CASSPISGPAFTEAFF,.,TRBJ1-1,TRBV27,.
TGTGCCATCAGTGTCCCCAAGGACAGGGGGGGTAACACTGAAGCTTTCTTT,CAISVPKDRGGNTEAFF,.,TRBJ1-1,TRBV10-3,TRBD1
TGTGCCAGCAGTTGGGACTACGGACCAGATACGCAGTATTTT,CASSWDYGPDTQYF,.,TRBJ2-3,TRBV28,TRBD2
TGTGCCAGCAGTCTACATCCGAAGCGCTACACCTTC,CASSLHPKRYTF,.,TRBJ1-2,TRBV28,.
TGTGCCAGCAGCTTCGGGAACACTGAAGCTTTCTTT,CASSFGNTEAFF,.,TRBJ1-1,TRBV7-6,.
TGTGCCAGCAGCTCGTCATTATGGGAGCGGGCGAATGAGCAGTTCTTC,CASSSSLWERANEQFF,.,TRBJ2-1,TRBV7-8,.